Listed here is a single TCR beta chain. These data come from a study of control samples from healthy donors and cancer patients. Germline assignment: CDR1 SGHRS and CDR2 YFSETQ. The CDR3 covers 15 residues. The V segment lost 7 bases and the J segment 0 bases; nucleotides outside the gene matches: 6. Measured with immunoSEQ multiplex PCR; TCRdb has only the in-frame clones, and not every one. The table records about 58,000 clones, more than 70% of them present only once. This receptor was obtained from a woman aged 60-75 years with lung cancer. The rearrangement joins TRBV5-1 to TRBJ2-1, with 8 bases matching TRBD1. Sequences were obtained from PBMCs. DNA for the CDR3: TGCGCCAGCGGCGAACAGGGGGGCTCCTACAATGAGCAGTTCTTC. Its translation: CASGEQGGSYNEQFF.